This entry features one TCR beta chain sequence. These data are taken from a study of blood T cells in healthy people across ages. Primers used in a second PCR of about 7 to 12 cycles were a sample-barcoded 5' primer and a J-beta primer mix. Sequencing yielded, for each sample, at least 2.5 million paired-end reads carrying CDR3. TCRdb called the 5' RACE reads again in MiXCR, with one record for every CDR3 protein. The sample has 800,000 or so distinct CDR3 sequences, more than 20% seen once. This sample was also put to use in a study of T cells of mothers and their children.

Sequenced input: blood. The source is a boy younger than 18 in good health.

CDR3 sequence reads: CASSPVAGELFF. The CDR3 DNA is TGTGCCAGCAGCCCAGTGGCCGGGGAGCTGTTTTTT. This chain uses TRBV6-2 or TRBV6-3 with TRBJ2-2; no firm D call. Germline assignment: CDR1 MNHEY and CDR2 SVGEGT. The CDR3 length is 12 residues. V lost 6 bases and J lost 6, with 8 bases in between.